These 21 T cell receptor beta chains originate from one sample sequenced in a study of shared clonotypes between healthy human individuals. Selected positively for CCR7 and CD45RO-negative, naive CD8 cells excluded terminally differentiated effector memory CD45RA+ cells. This table comes from immunoSEQ multiplex PCR, and its TCRdb copy is limited to in-frame clones, with some not included. The sample includes 2 million or so clones, about 95% of them seen just once. Sequencing used naive CD8+ T cells sorted from blood. These receptors all come from a young man in good health.

The chain is built from TRBV6-5 and TRBJ2-5, with a tentative D call TRBD1 (6 bases). Germline V gives CDR1 MNHEY, CDR2 SVGAGI. Trimming removed 7 bases from V and 2 bases from J, with 11 bases in between. The CDR3 length is 13 residues. CDR3: CASKQGEQETQYF. CDR3 sequence (DNA): TGTGCCAGCAAACAGGGAGAGCAAGAGACCCAGTACTTC.

The chain links TRBV7-8 to TRBJ2-1; 10 nucleotides align to TRBD2. With 4 bases clipped from V and 0 bases from J, the junction kept 6 bases outside the gene matches. The CDR3 is made up of 17 amino acids. The V gene's germline CDR1 is SGHVS and CDR2 FQNEAQ. The CDR3 DNA reads as TGTGCCAGCAGCTCTTTAGCGGGGGGCGACTCCTACAATGAGCAGTTCTTC. Translated, it gives CASSSLAGGDSYNEQFF.

This chain joins TRBV7-3 and TRBJ1-2, with D unclear. Germline CDR1 is SGHTA and CDR2 is FQGTGA. CDR3 length: 14 amino acids. The V and J ends lost 5 bases and 6 bases respectively, with 16 bases between them. The CDR3 sequence: CASSPGLGLNGYTF. Written as DNA, the CDR3 is TGTGCCAGCAGCCCAGGCCTAGGGCTTAATGGCTACACCTTC.

The rearrangement uses TRBV7-9 and TRBJ1-2; tentatively, D is TRBD1 (6 bases). In germline, CDR1 is SEHNR, CDR2 FQNEAQ (reference sequence). V lost 1 base and J lost 6, with 12 bases in between. CDR3 size: 14 residues. CDR3 nucleotide sequence: TGTGCCAGCAGCTTAGATGGGGGGCTTGATGGCTACACCTTC. This codes for CASSLDGGLDGYTF.

The genes are TRBV27 and TRBJ2-2; D gene uncertain. Germline loops: CDR1 MNHEY, CDR2 SMNVEV (reference sequence). The CDR3 is made up of 15 amino acids. The V end lost 1 base, the J end lost 3 bases, and 9 bases lay between the germline ends. This CDR3 is CASSLFAGYTGELFF. DNA for the CDR3: TGTGCCAGCAGTTTATTCGCAGGCTACACCGGGGAGCTGTTTTTT.

The gene calls are TRBV4-2 and TRBJ1-2; D is unresolved. This CDR3 spans 15 amino acids. Germline V gene data show CDR1 as LGHNA and CDR2 as YNFKEQ. Trimming took off 1 base at V and 4 bases at J, with 13 bases between the two ends. The CDR3 DNA follows: TGTGCCAGCAGCCAAGCCCGGGGTCCTTTCTATGGCTACACCTTC. Residues: CASSQARGPFYGYTF.

A word on this clone: At the DNA level, this CDR3 is encoded by other sequences in the same sample as well. V gene TRBV5-6 combines with J gene TRBJ2-7; perhaps D is TRBD1 or TRBD2 (5 bases each). Trimming pared 3 bases from V and 2 bases from J, leaving 9 bases between. CDR1 SGHDT and CDR2 YYEEEE come from the germline V gene. The CDR3 is made up of 13 amino acids. The CDR3 DNA is TGTGCCAGCAGCTGGGACCGAGCCTACGAGCAGTACTTC. Translating gives CASSWDRAYEQYF.

The chain has TRBV7-9 and TRBJ2-7, with 7 bases fitting TRBD1. The CDR3 runs 15 residues. Unmatched junction bases numbered 10, after V lost 3 bases and J lost 5 bases. Per the germline V gene, CDR1 is SEHNR and CDR2 is FQNEAQ (reference sequence). The CDR3 sequence: CASSFGEQGLHEQYF. In DNA, the CDR3 is TGTGCCAGCAGCTTTGGTGAACAGGGGCTCCACGAGCAGTACTTC. The full variable domain, its missing parts supplied by reference TRBV7-9 and TRBJ2-7, is DTGVSQNPRHKITKRGQNVTFRCDPISEHNRLYWYRQTLGQGPEFLTYFQNEAQLEKSRLLSDRFSAERPKGSFSTLEIQRTEQGDSAMYLCASSFGEQGLHEQYFGPGTRLTVT.

The J gene is TRBJ2-3, the V gene TRBV6-1; D is unclear. This CDR3 contains 15 residues. Germline CDR1 MNHNS, CDR2 SASEGT. Trimming pared 2 bases from V and 5 bases from J, leaving 14 bases between. CDR3 amino acids: CASSEPSTAQDTQYF. CDR3 coding DNA: TGTGCCAGCAGTGAACCCTCGACCGCCCAAGATACGCAGTATTTT.

This clone has a single count. This rearrangement joins TRBV7-8 to TRBJ2-3; D perhaps matches TRBD1 (6 bases). CDR3 length equals 17 residues. V was pared by 2 bases and J by 2 bases, with 17 bases between. The germline V gene has CDR1 SGHVS and CDR2 FQNEAQ. The CDR3 is CASSLNRATGDTDTQYF. The DNA for the CDR3 is TGTGCCAGCAGCTTAAATCGGGCGACAGGCGACACAGATACGCAGTATTTT. The entire variable domain, with the rest obtained from reference TRBV7-8 and TRBJ2-3, is as follows: GAGVSQSPRYKVAKRGQDVALRCDPISGHVSLFWYQQALGQGPEFLTYFQNEAQLDKSGLPSDRFFAERPEGSVSTLKIQRTQQEDSAVYLCASSLNRATGDTDTQYFGPGTRLTVL.

The gene calls are TRBV6-5 and TRBJ2-3, with D maybe TRBD1 (6 bases). The length of the CDR3 is 15 residues. Germline CDR1 MNHEY, CDR2 SVGAGI. V gave up 6 bases and J gave up 0 bases, with 13 bases separating them. CDR3 region: CASSLGQSSTDTQYF. The CDR3 bases are TGTGCCAGCAGCCTTGGACAGTCTAGCACAGATACGCAGTATTTT.

As concerns this clone: This sample also contains other DNA sequences that code for the same CDR3. This chain uses TRBV6-5 with TRBJ1-2; D is uncertain. The ends were cut back, 4 bases at V and 4 bases at J, with 10 bases in the middle. The length of the CDR3 is 13 residues. CDR1 MNHEY and CDR2 SVGAGI come from the germline V gene. For the CDR3, the DNA is TGTGCCAGCAGTTCTACGGGGTCCTATGGCTACACCTTC. Its protein product is CASSSTGSYGYTF.

This sequence joins TRBV7-8 and TRBJ1-5, with D tentatively TRBD1 (6 bases). The V end lost 5 bases, the J end lost 3 bases, and 11 bases lay between the germline ends. This CDR3 is 14 amino acids long. Germline-derived CDR1 and CDR2 are SGHVS and FQNEAQ. CDR3 coding DNA: TGTGCCAGCAGCCTAGGGGGAAACAATCAGCCCCAGCATTTT. Translated, it gives CASSLGGNNQPQHF.

The chain uses TRBV11-2 and TRBJ2-7; no reliable D call. Germline CDR1 reads SGHAT; CDR2 reads FQNNGV. The V and J ends lost 5 bases and 4 bases respectively, with 9 bases between them. This CDR3 has 12 amino acids. The CDR3 region is CASSDSRYEQYF. The CDR3 DNA reads TGTGCCAGCAGCGATTCTCGGTACGAGCAGTACTTC.

CDR3 nucleotides: TGTGCCAGCTCGATCGGAAAAGCGGGGGGCAGGGAGCTGTTTTTT. Its protein product is CASSIGKAGGRELFF. V is TRBV25-1 and J is TRBJ2-2, with 9 bases aligning to TRBD2. V lost 8 bases, J lost 9 bases, and 13 bases stayed unmatched. There are 15 residues in the CDR3. Germline V CDR1 and CDR2: MGHDK, SYGVNS.

This chain connects TRBV6-1 to TRBJ2-7, with D perhaps TRBD1 (5 bases). Germline V lookup: CDR1 MNHNS, CDR2 SASEGT. CDR3 length equals 15 residues. V was pared by 5 bases and J by 0 bases, with 14 bases between. This CDR3 reads CASSPPQGSSYEQYF. For the CDR3, the DNA is TGTGCCAGCAGTCCCCCCCAGGGAAGCTCCTACGAGCAGTACTTC.

Only a few counts were recorded for this clone. The gene calls are TRBV2 and TRBJ2-1; D is ambiguous. Germline-derived CDR1 and CDR2 are SNHLY and FYNNEI. V dropped 4 bases and J dropped 0 bases, with 7 bases sitting between them. The CDR3 is made up of 14 amino acids. CDR3 sequence: CASSGQSSYNEQFF. CDR3 in DNA: TGTGCCAGCAGTGGGCAGAGCTCCTACAATGAGCAGTTCTTC.

The chain joins TRBV6-4 to TRBJ2-7, with unresolved D. Germline CDR1 is MRHNA and CDR2 is SNTAGT. Trimming removed 3 bases from V and 5 bases from J, with 8 bases in between. The CDR3 has 12 amino acids. CDR3 nucleotides: TGTGCCAGCAGTGAAGGGAAACACGAGCAGTACTTC. This codes for CASSEGKHEQYF.

CDR3 loop: CAISESGFNTEAFF. The CDR3 bases are TGTGCCATCAGTGAGTCGGGGTTTAACACTGAAGCTTTCTTT. The chain uses TRBV10-3 and TRBJ1-1; D gene unclear. This CDR3 comprises 14 residues. Trimming shortened V by 0 bases and J by 2 bases, and 7 bases separated the two germline ends. Germline CDR1 ENHRY, CDR2 SYGVKD.

J is TRBJ2-2 and V is TRBV7-9, with 9 bases fitting TRBD2. CDR1 is SEHNR, CDR2 FQNEAQ, per germline (reference sequence). With V trimmed by 1 base and J by 7 bases, 4 bases remained unmatched. The CDR3 consists of 15 residues. CDR3 DNA sequence: TGTGCCAGCAGCTTAGAAGGGACTAGCCGCGGGGAGCTGTTTTTT. The encoded protein is CASSLEGTSRGELFF.

The chain is built from TRBV2 and TRBJ1-2, with 9 bases lining up with TRBD1. Germline CDR1 and CDR2: SNHLY and FYNNEI. There are 15 residues in the CDR3. Unmatched junction bases numbered 12, after V lost 8 bases and J lost 5 bases. The CDR3 nucleotides are TGTGCCAGCTCCTACTGGACAGGGGTAGTGTATGGCTACACCTTC. It yields the protein CASSYWTGVVYGYTF.